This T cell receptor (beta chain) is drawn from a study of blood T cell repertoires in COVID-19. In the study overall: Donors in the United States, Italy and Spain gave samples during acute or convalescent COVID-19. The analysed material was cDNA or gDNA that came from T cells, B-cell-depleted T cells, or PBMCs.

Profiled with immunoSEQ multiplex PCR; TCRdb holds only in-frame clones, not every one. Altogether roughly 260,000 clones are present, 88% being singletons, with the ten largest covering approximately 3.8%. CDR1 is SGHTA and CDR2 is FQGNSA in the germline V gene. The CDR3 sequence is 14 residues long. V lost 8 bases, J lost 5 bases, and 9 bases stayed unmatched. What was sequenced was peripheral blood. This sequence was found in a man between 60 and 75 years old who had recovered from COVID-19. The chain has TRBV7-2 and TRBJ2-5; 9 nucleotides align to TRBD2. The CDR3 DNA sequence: TGTGCCAGCGGTCTCGCGGGGGGGTGGGAGACCCAGTACTTC. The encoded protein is CASGLAGGWETQYF.